This T cell receptor beta chain came from a study of human T cells and chemical hapten exposure (dated by TCRdb to the early 2020s). Concerning the study at large: For sensitization, 2% DPC in acetone was applied to a 2 cm by 2 cm area of upper inner arm skin. Patients additionally received weekly therapeutic DPC doses to the scalp throughout the approximately 25-week study period. Patch testing on the upper back used Finn chambers containing 0.01% DPC, with scoring done after 6 days according to International Contact Dermatitis Research Group standards. Alopecia areata with under or over 50% scalp involvement, alopecia totalis and alopecia universalis were represented in the patient cohort, which was mostly female. The libraries were sequenced as a pool, and the TCR yield per sample differed mostly because of small variations in library volumes within the pool. In alopecia patients, the study followed how the peripheral blood TCR repertoire changed in vivo over primary and secondary sensitization to diphenylcyclopropenone (DPC), a hapten. Blood was sampled from patients pre-sensitization (week 0) and at 2, 6 and about 24 weeks after DPC sensitization. Nearly 30 alopecia patients provided blood for TCR sequencing at one to four time points (pre-sensitization, 2, 6 and 24 weeks). The investigation overall reported the following: The number of TCRs above 1 in 1000 frequency did not change with DPC sensitization; there was no evidence of global repertoire structure alterations. Because all patients had alopecia, a presumed autoimmune disease, the immune response of the patients might differ from that of healthy individuals. Patch test score was positively correlated with the number of PT1 expanded TCRs, with significance at thresholds 8, 16 and 32 but not at 4. Repeated subsampling changed both the strength of the expansion versus patch-test correlation and the threshold at which the correlation became significant. Expanded TCRs formed significantly more large CDR3 similarity clusters than pre-sensitization or healthy control sets, consistent with antigen-driven responses.

The protocol used for the library was RACE. Instrument on record: NextSeq 500. Library preparation attached unique molecular identifiers to individual cDNA molecules for quantitative, reproducible TCR counting. From each blood RNA sample, both TCR alpha and TCR beta chains were sequenced. Turning to the authors' computational methods: Samples had a median of roughly 100,000 TCRs, with a range from roughly 23,224 to 750,000. The Decombinator software suite was used to annotate V, J and CDR3 in the TCR reads. To make PS versus PT1 abundance plots, every sample was subsampled to the same number of TCRs (28,000). TCRs were defined as expanded if absent before sensitization and observed at least eight times at the 2-week time point. TCRdb reprocessed the public reads (quality trimming at Q25 with fastp, clone calling with MiXCR) and kept in-frame beta chains. Each record represents a unique CDR3 protein, reported with the most common genes and DNA among its rows. TCRdb, not the authors, supplied the V and J calls. The sample includes tens of thousands of distinct CDR3 sequences, with 13% observed a single time. The ten biggest clones cover roughly 6% of the sample.

Explained via the paper, the time point label denotes: patch test 3, about 24 weeks after DPC sensitization. The treatment or condition tag for this specimen amounts to: therapeutic diphenylcyclopropenone sensitization with weekly scalp DPC. Blood at each patch-test visit was drawn before the patch test was applied. Patients were considered eligible if aged 18 to 70, diagnosed with alopecia and deemed suitable for DPC therapy, and patients were excluded if pregnant. Total RNA was isolated from unfractionated whole blood collected in Tempus Blood RNA tubes. Trimming takes 5 bases off V and 2 bases off J; junction bases not matched to a gene: 6. The CDR3 spans 15 residues, from the cysteine through the phenylalanine. The CDR3 DNA has 45 bases and is translated from base 1. Sequences MNHEY (CDR1) and SMNVEV (CDR2) are obtained from the germline V gene (reference sequence). Worth noting for this clonotype: The antigen it binds to is not known. There are no base qualities to consult, and no much larger clone falls within one base.

The source of this sequence is a woman in her forties or fifties with alopecia areata. Some clones in this sample may be carry-over from other donors' samples. The sequence joins TRBV27 to TRBJ2-3, and TRBD1 aligns with 8 junction nucleotides. The source was whole blood, collected in connection with sensitization to the hapten diphenylcyclopropenone (DPC). The nucleotide sequence reads as follows: TGTGCCAGCAGTCCTGGACAGGGTTTCACAGATACGCAGTATTTT. Translated, this is CASSPGQGFTDTQYF.